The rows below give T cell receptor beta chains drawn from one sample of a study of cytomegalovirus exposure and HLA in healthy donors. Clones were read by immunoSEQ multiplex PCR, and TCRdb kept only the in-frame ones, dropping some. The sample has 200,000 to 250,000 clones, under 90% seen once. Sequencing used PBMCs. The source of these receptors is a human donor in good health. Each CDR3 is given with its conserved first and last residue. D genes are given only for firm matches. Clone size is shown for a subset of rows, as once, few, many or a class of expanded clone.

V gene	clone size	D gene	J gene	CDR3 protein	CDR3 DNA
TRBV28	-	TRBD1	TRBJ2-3	CASSLSGRGRTDTQYF	TGTGCCAGCAGTTTATCGGGCAGGGGGCGGACAGATACGCAGTATTTT
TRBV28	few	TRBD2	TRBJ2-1	CASSLAGGPDEQFF	TGTGCCAGCAGTTTAGCGGGAGGGCCCGATGAGCAGTTCTTC
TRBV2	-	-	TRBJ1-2	CASRGDYYGYTF	TGTGCCAGCAGAGGGGACTACTATGGCTACACCTTC
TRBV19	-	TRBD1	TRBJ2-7	CASSIGAGQGKYF	TGTGCCAGTAGTATAGGGGCCGGACAGGGGAAATACTTC
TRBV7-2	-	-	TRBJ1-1	CASSSSREREAFF	TGTGCCAGCAGCTCCTCCCGCGAGCGTGAAGCTTTCTTT
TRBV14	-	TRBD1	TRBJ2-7	CASSQGGTVAREQYF	TGTGCCAGCAGCCAAGGAGGGACAGTGGCGAGGGAGCAGTACTTC
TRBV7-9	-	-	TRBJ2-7	CSSSFGDSEQYF	TGTTCCAGCAGCTTTGGGGACTCCGAGCAGTACTTC
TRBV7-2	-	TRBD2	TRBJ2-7	CASSPTGLAGVSTYEQYF	TGTGCCAGCAGCCCCACGGGACTAGCGGGAGTCAGTACCTACGAGCAGTACTTC
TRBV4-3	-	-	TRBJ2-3	CASSQELNTDTQYF	TGCGCCAGCAGCCAAGAACTGAACACAGATACGCAGTATTTT
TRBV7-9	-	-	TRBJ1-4	CASSYLTTNEKLFF	TGTGCCAGCAGCTACCTAACAACTAATGAAAAACTGTTTTTT
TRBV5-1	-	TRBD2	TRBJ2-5	CASSQGTSGFQETQYF	TGCGCCAGCAGCCAGGGGACTAGCGGGTTCCAAGAGACCCAGTACTTC
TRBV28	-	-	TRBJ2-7	CASSLLLGYEQYF	TGTGCCAGCAGTTTGCTGCTAGGCTACGAGCAGTACTTC
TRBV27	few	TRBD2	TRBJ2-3	CASPYPAGGITDTQYF	TGTGCCAGTCCCTACCCAGCGGGAGGGATCACAGATACGCAGTATTTT
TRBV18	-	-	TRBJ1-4	CASSPPVSGYEKLFF	TGTGCCAGCTCACCACCGGTGTCAGGGTATGAAAAACTGTTTTTT
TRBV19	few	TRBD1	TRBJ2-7	CASSPSTGSYEQYF	TGTGCCAGTAGCCCGTCGACAGGGTCCTACGAGCAGTACTTC
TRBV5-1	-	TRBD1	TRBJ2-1	CASKPGTGRYNEQFF	TGCGCCAGTAAGCCGGGGACAGGGAGGTACAATGAGCAGTTCTTC
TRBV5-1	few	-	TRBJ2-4	CASSLDGLRALAKNIQYF	TGCGCCAGCAGCTTGGACGGACTCCGCGCGTTAGCCAAAAACATTCAGTACTTC
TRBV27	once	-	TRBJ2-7	CASRGTLYEQYF	TGTGCCAGCAGGGGGACACTCTACGAGCAGTACTTC
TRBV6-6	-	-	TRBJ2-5	CASSYSEEQGLQYF	TGTGCCAGCAGTTACTCGGAGGAACAGGGTCTCCAGTACTTC
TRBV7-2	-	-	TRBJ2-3	CASSHPIGAPNTDTQYF	TGTGCCAGCAGCCACCCGATTGGGGCCCCTAACACAGATACGCAGTATTTT
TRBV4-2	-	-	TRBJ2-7	CASSQDIWAGSSYEQYF	TGTGCCAGCAGCCAAGACATTTGGGCCGGAAGCTCCTACGAGCAGTACTTC
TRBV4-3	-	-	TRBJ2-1	CASSLGGYSYNEQFF	TGCGCCAGCAGCTTGGGGGGTTACTCCTACAATGAGCAGTTCTTC
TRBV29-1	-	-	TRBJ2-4	CSVNTGTLAKNIQYF	TGCAGCGTTAACACCGGGACATTAGCCAAAAACATTCAGTACTTC
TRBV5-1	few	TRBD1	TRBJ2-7	CASSREGAGEQYF	TGCGCCAGCAGCCGCGAGGGGGCGGGTGAGCAGTACTTC
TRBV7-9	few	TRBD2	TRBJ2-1	CASSFSLAALSSYNEQFF	TGTGCCAGCAGCTTCTCACTAGCGGCCCTGAGCTCCTACAATGAGCAGTTCTTC
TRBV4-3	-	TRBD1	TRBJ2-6	CASSQDRGRGRHGANVLTF	TGCGCCAGCAGCCAAGATCGGGGCAGGGGGCGCCATGGGGCCAACGTCCTGACTTTC
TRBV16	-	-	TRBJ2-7	CASSQYAGYEQYF	TGTGCCAGCAGCCAATATGCAGGCTACGAGCAGTACTTC
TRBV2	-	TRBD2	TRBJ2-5	CASRLAGQETQYF	TGTGCCAGCAGACTAGCGGGGCAAGAGACCCAGTACTTC
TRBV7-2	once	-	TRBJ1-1	CASSPTGRAFF	TGTGCCAGCAGTCCCACAGGGCGCGCTTTCTTT